This TCR beta chain was recorded in a study of cytomegalovirus exposure and HLA in healthy donors. Whole-study findings and limits: Later on, an analysis showed TCR association rates differing by HLA locus, with DRB1 the most and HLA-C the fewest. According to a later analysis, donors in an Asian-associated ancestry cluster reportedly had fewer N-insertions than the approximately 670-donor mean. Altogether, more than 150 TCR beta chains were recorded as cytomegalovirus-associated. It was likely that a cluster of highly shared sequence variants was a sequencing artifact.

Concerning this clone: What it binds is unknown. A read error may produce the germline difference seen at one junction end.

Vbeta (60) and Jbeta (13) primers were used in the PCR. The repertoire was sequenced with immunoSEQ multiplex PCR; TCRdb's copy has only in-frame clones and lacks some. The table lists some 170,000 clones, roughly 87% of them singletons. Germline loops: CDR1 SSHAT, CDR2 FNYEAQ (reference sequence). The CDR3 sequence is 16 residues long. This TCR was recovered from a girl between 5 and 17 years old in good health and CMV-seropositive. The sample taken for sequencing was PBMCs. The chain couples TRBV7-7 to TRBJ2-1, with 12 bases matching TRBD2. The CDR3 region is CASSPSLAGGPDEQFF. The CDR3 nucleotides read TGTGCTAGCAGCCCATCTCTAGCGGGGGGGCCCGATGAGCAGTTCTTC.